The clone carrying this T cell receptor beta chain was counted only a few times. These data belong to a study of T-cell reconstitution after alpha-beta-depleted transplantation in children. This CDR3 has 15 amino acids. Germline V gene data show CDR1 as DFQATT and CDR2 as SNEGSKA (reference sequence). Deletions cut 3 bases from V and 2 bases from J, with 17 bases between. Unique molecular identifiers were used to barcode this TCRbeta library. MiXCR, run by TCRdb on the PCR reads, gives a single entry per CDR3 protein. The sample lists about 540,000 distinct CDR3 sequences, about 17% occurring once. The receptor was derived from a human donor who donated a stem cell graft to a child with acute lymphoblastic leukemia. The J gene is TRBJ2-7, the V gene TRBV20-1; D unclear. The sequencing here drew on PBMCs from the stem cell graft donor, taken from the stem cell graft. DNA for the CDR3: TGCAGTGCTAGTCGAATGATTCAACAACCCTACGAGCAGTACTTC. This gives the protein CSASRMIQQPYEQYF.